The text below deals with one T cell receptor beta chain. Its antigen is still unknown. No per-base quality is available; no much larger clone lies one base away. The sample belongs to a study of cytomegalovirus exposure and HLA in healthy donors (TCRdb year 2017). About the study as a whole: In an earlier analysis of 587 of the donors, approximately 260 Gb of sequence data and 117 million unique TCR beta sequences from some 170 million T cells were reported. To study patterns of TCR occurrence, a later analysis re-analyzed previously published TCR beta repertoires from around 670 donors and added high-resolution HLA genotyping. Both class I and class II loci were covered by HLA typing, at four-digit resolution. Because of strong linkage in the cohort, roughly five DR-DQ haplotypes were treated as single units for association and clustering. Typing coverage differed by locus: A, B, C, DRB1 and DQB1 were typed in about 629-640 donors, DQA1 in 522, DPA1 in approximately 600, and DPB1 in roughly 470. To predict cytomegalovirus infection status, the study combined high-throughput TCR immunosequencing, statistical association of individual TCRs with disease status, and machine learning. Among around 400 genotyped donors of the cohort, an average of around 220,000 unique TCR beta nucleotide sequences was sequenced per donor, of which 15% to 20% were non-productive. A later genetic analysis took genome-wide SNP genotypes for about 65% of the 666 donors and used that subset as a discovery cohort. The T cell repertoires of under 750 subjects were profiled by immunosequencing and related to cytomegalovirus serostatus. Of the roughly 410 genotyped donors, less than 85% were placed in the genetic ancestry cluster associated with self-reported Caucasian donors. The study aimed to test whether cataloging public T cell receptors could reveal signatures of past pathogen exposure. In the later analysis, no new phenotypic data were used to find candidate immune exposures; instead, reliance was placed on TCR beta sequences and their occurrence across donors. Donor age, sex, ethnicity and CMV serostatus were compiled alongside the repertoire data. Approximately 300 gigabases of sequencing data and tens of millions of unique TCR sequences made up an early release that covered approximately 650 HLA-typed donors. An earlier analysis of some 500 of the donors used high-throughput TCR beta sequencing to judge whether each TCR beta V gene segment behaved as functional or pseudogenic. All discovery cohort repertoires had been generated using a single sequencing platform. In addition to the first cohort of about 650 subjects, a separate validation cohort of 130 or so different subjects was used.

Library preparation used the immunoSEQ multiplex PCR assay. For the multiplex PCR, a mixture combining 60 forward primers for TCR Vbeta segments and 13 reverse primers for TCR Jbeta segments was used. The CDR3 region of rearranged TCR beta genes was amplified from genomic DNA with a multiplex PCR assay. The amplified TCR beta libraries were sequenced on the Illumina HiSeq System as 87-base-pair reads. Per the original workflow: Across the roughly 700 repertoires, a later analysis counted 78 million or so unique TCR beta chains, 9 million to 14 million of which were shared by at least two donors. Raw reads were error-corrected and collapsed into unique sequences by a nearest-neighbor algorithm in which closely related sequences were merged to remove PCR and sequencing errors. To assign V, D and J gene segments, CDR3 sequences were aligned to IMGT reference sequences. Each retained sequence needed at least a six-nucleotide match to both a V gene segment and a J gene segment. A rearrangement counted as productive if the CDR3 had no stop codons and remained in frame with V and J, and every other rearrangement counted as non-productive. Following IMGT convention, CDR3 was defined as the stretch from the second conserved V-encoded cysteine to the conserved J-encoded phenylalanine. In an earlier analysis of approximately 500 of the donors, sequences lacking an unambiguous match to a single V gene segment were excluded. An earlier analysis of a few hundred of the donors called V segments functional above 56.7% productive rearrangements and segregating when the between-donor standard deviation exceeded 5%. To diagnose cytomegalovirus status from the catalog of TCR beta chain sequences, a statistical classification framework was built. A later analysis assigned V and J genes by comparing TCR nucleotide sequences with IMGT/GENE-DB human TR gene sequences. The TCRdist pipeline was used in a later analysis to assign CDR3 sequences and most-parsimonious VDJ recombination scenarios. In a later analysis, every TCR beta chain was defined by the combination of its CDR3 amino acid sequence and its V-gene family, and reads without a unique V-gene family were dropped. To address suspected cross-contamination and a sequencing artifact, a later analysis removed roughly 580 highly shared, low-generation-probability nucleotide sequences. In a later analysis, a clonal expansion index for each public chain was calculated from normalized within-repertoire ranks of inferred template counts. In a later analysis, generation probabilities were computed using a VDJ recombination model fitted to out-of-frame rearrangements, and the results were checked against IGoR. A later analysis scored TCR-TCR, TCR-HLA and TCR-CMV co-occurrence with hypergeometric tests, applying a repertoire-size bias correction to TCR pairs. To estimate false discovery rates, a later analysis permuted the HLA or CMV assignments 20 times. In a later analysis, co-occurring TCRs were grouped with DBSCAN, and TCRdist sequence similarity was added when clustering was performed within HLA-allele-positive subsets. Repertoires with fewer than 30,000 or more than 120,000 public chains were left out of co-occurrence clustering, as were several repertoires with anomalous nucleotide sharing. TCRdb holds this immuneACCESS table with in-frame rearrangements only. Some clones are missing; in checked studies, unresolved V genes explain under half, and the rest has no known cause. That table is the source of V, J and clone size, and D and trimming were worked out from the DNA. The sample table holds about 180,000 clones, of which about 79% were seen once. Under 2% of the sample comes from the top ten.

Study-wide conclusions, independent of this receptor: V-gene and J-gene trimming of TCR beta chains was associated with a missense DCLRE1C variant in a later genetic analysis, and the association was replicated in an independent cohort. The study listed 150 to 200 TCR beta chains as associated with cytomegalovirus. For the cohort, immune exposure information was limited to CMV serostatus. A cluster of highly shared sequence variants was judged likely to represent a technical artifact of the sequencing pipeline. Because counts were too low, 15 to 20 rarely observed V segments, including chromosome 9 orphons, were left out of the earlier analysis of some 600 of the donors. Some IMGT-functional V segments, including TRBV6-2 and TRBV6-3, could not be told apart with the 87-base-pair reads, so those segments were excluded. In this cohort, only TCR beta chains were sequenced, and detectable features were limited by the absence of alpha or paired-chain data. Linkage disequilibrium might explain the correlated functional status among segregating V segments, but an unknown experimental factor could not be excluded. According to a later analysis, TCR association rates differed among HLA loci, with DRB1 alleles showing the most associated TCRs and HLA-C alleles showing the fewest. In a later analysis, HLA-associated TCR beta chains were found to be more clonally expanded and to have lower generation probabilities than equally common non-associated chains. An earlier analysis of 450 to 750 of the donors showed that most TCR beta V segments appeared in productive rearrangements either about 87% or about 30% of the time, which broadly matched IMGT annotations. Strong co-occurrence of HLA alleles, especially DR and DQ, made assigning TCR associations to individual alleles difficult. The authors suggested that the approach could potentially be generalized to other disease states and immunological phenotypes. A further reported finding was that TCR beta sequences accurately predicted the HLA-A and HLA-B alleles for most subjects in the first cohort. Presence/absence analyses assumed roughly uniform sequencing depth across donors, an assumption that may not hold. A few of the identified cytomegalovirus-associated TCR beta chains were confirmed in vitro to be specific for cytomegalovirus antigens. A later analysis reported that several top co-occurrence clusters appeared linked to parvovirus B19, influenza, CMV and Epstein-Barr virus. In a later analysis, about 17,000 TCR beta sequences were associated with specific HLA alleles at a false discovery rate of 0.05. In a later analysis, most CMV-associated TCR beta chains were found to appear HLA-restricted, with HLA associations seemingly driven largely by CMV exposure. In a later genetic analysis, fewer N-insertions in productive TCRs were reported among donors in an Asian-associated ancestry cluster than the approximately 710-donor mean. In both the original and validation cohorts, the classifier was reported to diagnose cytomegalovirus status with high specificity and sensitivity. Across donors, most TCR sequences were observed very rarely, whereas some public TCRs were present in many individuals. HLA typing was unavailable for some donors at each locus, so association tests used only the typed subset.

In total, 500 to 700 healthy bone marrow donors made up the cohort. Cohort members were all nominally healthy when sampled, although unrecorded immune exposures were likely present. The donor tested CMV seronegative and was one of the 352 seronegative cohort members. A peripheral blood sample was collected from each donor, and TCR beta sequencing was performed on peripheral blood mononuclear cells. The Qiagen DNeasy Blood Extraction Kit was used to extract genomic DNA from the blood cell samples. CDR1 and CDR2 are read off the germline V gene (reference sequence) as LNHDA and SQIVND. Clipping removes 3 bases from V and 5 bases from J, with 14 as the unmatched junction base count. The CDR3 has 18 amino acids, counting the end cysteine and phenylalanine. The kept DNA is CDR3 alone, 54 bases in frame from the first base.

The V and J genes are TRBV19 and TRBJ2-2; 8 of the junction bases match TRBD2. This TCR derives from a man in his late teens or twenties in good health and CMV-seronegative. Sequenced: PBMCs. The DNA sequence is TGTGCCAGTAGTATCTGGACTAGCTCTTCAAAAGGAACCGGGGAGCTGTTTTTT. This encodes CASSIWTSSSKGTGELFF.